This T cell receptor (beta chain) was identified in a study of T cells in Graves' hyperthyroidism and ophthalmopathy. Reasons for excluding patients were uncontrolled infection, other autoimmune disease, pregnancy or lactation. Clinical symptoms, serum thyroxine and TRAb, thyroid ultrasound and orbital computed tomography were used for the diagnoses. PBMCs were collected from an approximately 10 ml volume of fresh peripheral blood. This clonotype was detected ten times or more. Researchers took RNA transcripts and amplified the TCR beta CDR3 regions from them. Using the HTBI primer set, a first-round RT-PCR was run on the TCR CDR3. TCRdb reanalysed the multiplex PCR reads using MiXCR and keeps one entry per CDR3 protein. The table includes about 620,000 distinct CDR3 sequences, roughly 16% detected once. The source material was blood. This TCR came from a woman in her twenties or thirties with Graves' hyperthyroidism.

CDR3 region: CASSFEGAGRQPQHF. CDR3 coding DNA: TGTGCCAGCAGTTTTGAGGGTGCCGGCAGGCAGCCCCAGCATTTT. V gene TRBV28 combines with J gene TRBJ1-5; D gene unclear. Between the trimmed V and J ends, which lost 3 bases and 7 bases, there was a span of 16 bases. Germline CDR1 is MDHEN and CDR2 is SYDVKM. This CDR3 has 15 residues.